The next 19 T cell receptor beta chains were all read from a single sample in a study of beta chain features in type 1 diabetes. Overall study results and limits: When Type 1 diabetes patients were examined, their TCRB CDR3s proved moderately but significantly shorter in all four CD4+ subsets.

Every isolated RNA sample was fully reverse transcribed, so sequencing captured expressed TCRB transcripts. Here immunoSEQ multiplex PCR was the method, and the copy in TCRdb shows in-frame clones only, minus some. The sample holds around 120,000 clones, 17% seen once. For these receptors, no antigen is known. Sequencing was performed on central memory CD4+ T cells from blood. Receptors originate from a man younger than 35 with type 1 diabetes.

This clone came up a few times. The chain links TRBV18 to TRBJ1-2; D not certain. Trimming pared 0 bases from V and 0 bases from J, leaving 8 bases between. The germline CDR1 and CDR2 sequences are KGHSH and LQKENI. This CDR3 is built from 15 residues. The CDR3 protein is CASSPPLSANYGYTF. CDR3 in DNA: TGTGCCAGCTCACCACCGTTATCCGCTAACTATGGCTACACCTTC.

This clone was seen a few times. The gene calls are TRBV29-1 and TRBJ2-7; D unclear. Trimming removed 6 bases at V and 3 bases at J, with 12 bases between. The CDR3 runs to 12 residues. Germline CDR1 reads SQVTM; CDR2 reads ANQGSEA. In DNA, the CDR3 is TGCAGCGTCCAAGGCACGGGCTACGAGCAGTACTTC. As protein: CSVQGTGYEQYF.

This clone appeared a few times. Other DNA variants within this sample encode the same CDR3. The CDR3 sequence: CASSPSADTQYF. CDR3 nucleotides: TGTGCCAGCTCACCCTCCGCAGATACGCAGTATTTT. V gene TRBV18 combines with J gene TRBJ2-3; no clear D. The CDR3 contains 12 residues. V was trimmed by 3 bases and J by 4 bases, leaving 5 bases between them. CDR1 is KGHSH, CDR2 LQKENI, per germline. Full variable domain (missing parts from reference TRBV18 and TRBJ2-3): NAGVMQNPRHLVRRRGQEARLRCSPMKGHSHVYWYRQLPEEGLKFMVYLQKENIIDESGMPKERFSAEFPKEGPSILRIQQVVRGDSAAYFCASSPSADTQYFGPGTRLTVL.

The CDR3 reads CATSRVVGLAGSTSGANVLTF. DNA of the CDR3: TGTGCCACCAGCAGGGTCGTTGGGCTAGCGGGATCGACCTCTGGGGCCAACGTCCTGACTTTC. The chain is built from TRBV15 and TRBJ2-6; 9 nucleotides agree with TRBD2. This CDR3 contains 21 residues. CDR1 is LNHNV and CDR2 is YYDKDF in the germline V gene (reference sequence). V trimming: 3 bases; J trimming: 0 bases; junction bases outside the gene matches: 15.

The chain recombines TRBV19 with TRBJ2-7, with D maybe TRBD2 (5 bases). CDR1 is LNHDA and CDR2 is SQIVND in the germline V gene (reference sequence). This CDR3 spans 12 amino acids. V shed 5 bases and J shed 2 bases, with 7 bases lying between them. CDR3 coding DNA: TGTGCCAGTAGTGCCGGGACCTACGAGCAGTACTTC. Translated, it gives CASSAGTYEQYF.

The sample holds a few counts of this clone. The chain links TRBV29-1 to TRBJ2-5, with TRBD2 identical over 8 bases. Looked up from germline, CDR1 is SQVTM and CDR2 is ANQGSEA. The CDR3 totals 17 residues. DNA of the CDR3: TGCAAACTCGGGTTGGCGGGGGGCCCCCAGTACCAAGAGACCCAGTACTTC. It codes for CKLGLAGGPQYQETQYF.

This clone has just a few counts. The chain uses TRBV5-1 and TRBJ2-7; 9 bases fit TRBD1. Germline V gene lookup returns CDR1 SGHRS and CDR2 YFSETQ. V shed 4 bases, J shed 4 bases, and the junction held 3 bases outside the gene matches. The CDR3 is 13 residues long. The CDR3 is CASSTGQGYEQYF. CDR3 bases: TGCGCCAGCAGCACCGGACAGGGGTACGAGCAGTACTTC.

The rearrangement joins TRBV5-1 to TRBJ2-1; D unclear. The germline V gene has CDR1 SGHRS and CDR2 YFSETQ. The V and J ends lost 3 bases and 6 bases respectively, with 4 bases between them. The CDR3 sequence is 11 residues long. The CDR3 reads CASSSFNEQFF. DNA for the CDR3: TGCGCCAGCAGCTCGTTCAATGAGCAGTTCTTC.

This clone came up many times. V usage is TRBV19 and J usage is TRBJ2-7; TRBD2 aligns across 8 bases. V gave up 4 bases and J gave up 2 bases; unmatched junction bases: 7. The germline CDR1 and CDR2 sequences are LNHDA and SQIVND (reference sequence). This CDR3 region has 15 residues. For the CDR3, the DNA is TGTGCCAGTAGTACGGGAGGGACTACTACCTACGAGCAGTACTTC. Protein: CASSTGGTTTYEQYF.

This clone was counted at least ten times. V gene TRBV7-9 combines with J gene TRBJ2-7; D is possibly TRBD1 (6 bases). Trimming took off 2 bases at V and 2 bases at J, with 13 bases between the two ends. Germline V gene lookup returns CDR1 SEHNR and CDR2 FQNEAQ (reference sequence). CDR3 length equals 15 residues. The CDR3 spells CASSLNRALPYEQYF. DNA of the CDR3: TGTGCCAGCAGCTTAAACAGGGCACTCCCCTACGAGCAGTACTTC.

This clone was seen at least ten times. The chain joins TRBV30 to TRBJ1-2; no clear D gene. Trimming removed 4 bases at V and 5 bases at J, with 14 bases between. The V gene's germline CDR1 is GTSNPN and CDR2 SVGIG (reference sequence). CDR3 length: 13 amino acids. The DNA of the CDR3 is TGTGCCTGGACCGGATCAGGTTTTTATGGCTACACCTTC. This gives the protein CAWTGSGFYGYTF.

A word on this clone: This likely reflects a read error, since a far larger clone is one base away. Other DNA sequences in this specimen translate into the identical CDR3. This chain joins TRBV28 and TRBJ2-3; 7 bases line up with TRBD1. The trim removed 6 bases at V and 1 base at J, leaving 4 bases unmatched. CDR1 and CDR2 from the germline V gene are MDHEN and SYDVKM. The CDR3 sequence is 14 residues long. The CDR3 protein is CASSSGQGTDTQYF. The DNA of the CDR3 is TGTGCCAGCAGCTCTGGACAGGGCACAGATACGCAGTATTTT.

This clone was detected only a few times. The chain employs TRBV7-2 and TRBJ2-2; the D gene is possibly TRBD2 (5 bases). The CDR3 loop spans 14 amino acids. Trimming pared 4 bases from V and 7 bases from J, leaving 13 bases between. Germline V gene sequence: CDR1 SGHTA, CDR2 FQGNSA. This CDR3 reads CASSYGGEGGELFF. For the CDR3, the DNA is TGTGCCAGCAGCTACGGCGGCGAGGGCGGGGAGCTGTTTTTT.

The V gene is TRBV15, the J gene TRBJ1-5; D gene ambiguous. Germline V gene data show CDR1 as LNHNV and CDR2 as YYDKDF (reference sequence). The V gene lost 2 bases and the J gene lost 1 base, with 0 bases spanning the gap. CDR3 length: 12 residues. The CDR3 loop is CATSRSNQPQHF. The CDR3 coding sequence is TGTGCCACCAGCAGAAGCAATCAGCCCCAGCATTTT.

The chain carries TRBV7-8 and TRBJ2-3; 9 nucleotides line up with TRBD2. The CDR3 has 14 residues. Per germline, CDR1 SGHVS and CDR2 FQNEAQ. V dropped 8 bases and J dropped 3; count of bases not matched to a gene: 6. DNA of the CDR3: TGTGCCAGCCACGAGCGGGGGGAGACAGATACGCAGTATTTT. Translation: CASHERGETDTQYF.

The sample holds many counts of this clone. The chain links TRBV7-2 to TRBJ1-5; tentative D call: TRBD1 (5 bases). Germline V gene lookup returns CDR1 SGHTA and CDR2 FQGNSA. Trimming left V 5 bases short and J 3 bases short, with 11 bases between. CDR3 length: 14 residues. The CDR3 DNA is TGTGCCAGCAGCCGGGACGGGAACAATCAGCCCCAGCATTTT. Encoded protein: CASSRDGNNQPQHF.

The chain couples TRBV7-3 to TRBJ1-1; the D gene is possibly TRBD1 (6 bases). The V gene lost 0 bases and the J gene lost 5 bases, with 10 bases spanning the gap. The length of the CDR3 is 14 residues. Germline V gene sequence: CDR1 SGHTA, CDR2 FQGTGA. CDR3 sequence: CASSLTGQETEAFF. CDR3 nucleotide sequence: TGTGCCAGCAGCTTAACGGGACAAGAGACTGAAGCTTTCTTT.

This clone turned up a few times. A far larger clone lies a single base away; this is likely a read error. Other DNA sequences from this sample encode an identical CDR3 as well. This sequence joins TRBV29-1 and TRBJ2-2, with TRBD1 matching over 8 bases. V lost 1 base and J lost 6; bases outside the gene matches: 1. CDR1 is SQVTM and CDR2 is ANQGSEA in the germline V gene. This CDR3 region has 13 residues. CDR3 amino acids: CSVEGDRPGELFF. The CDR3 region has the DNA TGCAGCGTTGAAGGGGACAGGCCCGGGGAGCTGTTTTTT.

The chain has TRBV30 and TRBJ1-1; TRBD1 agrees at 8 bases. Germline V gives CDR1 GTSNPN, CDR2 SVGIG (reference sequence). Unmatched junction bases numbered 10, after V lost 0 bases and J lost 7 bases. The CDR3 has 15 residues. CDR3 protein: CAWSVRAGGLGEAFF. Here the CDR3 DNA reads TGTGCCTGGAGTGTACGGGCAGGGGGCCTGGGTGAAGCTTTCTTT. Combining the CDR3 with reference TRBV30 and TRBJ1-1 gives the whole variable domain SQTIHQWPATLVQPVGSPLSLECTVEGTSNPNLYWYRQAAGRGLQLLFYSVGIGQISSEVPQNLSASRPQDRQFILSSKKLLLSDSGFYLCAWSVRAGGLGEAFFGQGTRLTVV.